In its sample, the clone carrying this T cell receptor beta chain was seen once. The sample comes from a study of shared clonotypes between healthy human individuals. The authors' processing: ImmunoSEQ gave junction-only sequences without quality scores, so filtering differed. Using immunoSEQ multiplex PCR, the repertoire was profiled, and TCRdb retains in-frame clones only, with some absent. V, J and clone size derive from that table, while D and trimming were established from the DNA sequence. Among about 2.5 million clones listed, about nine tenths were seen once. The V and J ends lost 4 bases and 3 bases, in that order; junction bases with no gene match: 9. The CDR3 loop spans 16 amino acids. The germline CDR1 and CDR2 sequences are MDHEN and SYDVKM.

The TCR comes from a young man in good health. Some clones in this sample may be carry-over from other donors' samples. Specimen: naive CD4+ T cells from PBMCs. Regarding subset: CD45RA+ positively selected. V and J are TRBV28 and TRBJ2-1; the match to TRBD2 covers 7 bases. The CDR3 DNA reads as TGTGCCAGCAGTTATCGCCTAGCGGACCTCTACAATGAGCAGTTCTTC. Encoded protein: CASSYRLADLYNEQFF.